These 20 T cell receptor beta chains were all obtained from the same sample, sequenced in a study of beta chain features in type 1 diabetes. Which antigens these TCRs recognize remains unknown. The isolated RNA, all of it, was reverse transcribed, so expressed TCRB transcripts were what got sequenced. Libraries were prepared by immunoSEQ multiplex PCR; TCRdb keeps only in-frame clonotypes and omits some of them. The repertoire holds fewer than 55,000 clones, with under 50% as singletons. General study results and limits: For Type 1 diabetes patients, all four CD4+ subsets carried TCRB CDR3s that were moderately but significantly shorter.

The sample comprised Tregs from blood. The receptor set was obtained from a man under 40 with type 1 diabetes.

V gene TRBV18 combines with J gene TRBJ2-2; a possible D gene is TRBD1 (6 bases). Trimming pared 1 base from V and 6 bases from J, leaving 6 bases between. The CDR3 extends over 13 amino acids. Germline CDR1 and CDR2: KGHSH and LQKENI. CDR3 sequence reads: CASSPQGAGELFF. The CDR3, as DNA: TGTGCCAGCTCACCACAGGGGGCCGGGGAGCTGTTTTTT.

The genes are TRBV9 and TRBJ2-1, with 9 positions matching TRBD2. J gave up 4 bases and V 4 bases, and 6 bases lay outside the gene matches. Germline values: CDR1 SGDLS, CDR2 YYNGEE. The CDR3 runs 15 residues. The CDR3 here is CASSSTSGTYNEQFF. CDR3 in DNA: TGTGCCAGCAGCTCGACTAGCGGAACATACAATGAGCAGTTCTTC.

The chain employs TRBV7-3 and TRBJ2-2; TRBD1 matches 8 bases. The V gene end was trimmed by 7 bases and the J gene end by 5 bases; junction bases not matched to a gene: 6. From germline, CDR1 is SGHTA and CDR2 FQGTGA. The CDR3 covers 14 residues. This CDR3 is CASKAGGATGELFF. As DNA, the CDR3 is TGTGCCAGCAAGGCAGGGGGCGCGACCGGGGAGCTGTTTTTT.

This clone was detected a few times. V is TRBV9 and J is TRBJ2-1, with 7 bases identical to TRBD1. Germline V gene data show CDR1 as SGDLS and CDR2 as YYNGEE. CDR3 length: 16 residues. V lost 3 bases and J lost 4; bases outside the gene matches: 10. CDR3: CASSEGAGTVYNEQFF. The DNA of the CDR3 is TGTGCCAGCAGCGAGGGGGCCGGGACAGTTTACAATGAGCAGTTCTTC.

This clone was found a few times. The chain employs TRBV18 and TRBJ2-2, with D perhaps TRBD2 (5 bases). V lost 3 bases and J 0 bases, leaving 11 bases between the germline ends. Germline CDR1 is KGHSH and CDR2 is LQKENI. This CDR3 comprises 16 residues. CDR3 DNA: TGTGCCAGCTCACCTCGGACTCGGGCGAACACCGGGGAGCTGTTTTTT. Protein product: CASSPRTRANTGELFF.

This clone occurred once. The chain employs TRBV27 and TRBJ2-7, with 15 bases fitting TRBD2. This CDR3 is built from 16 residues. Germline assignment: CDR1 MNHEY and CDR2 SMNVEV (reference sequence). V lost 6 bases, J lost 2 bases, and 5 bases stayed unmatched. This chain's CDR3 is CASRWGLAGGTYEQYF. The CDR3 bases are TGTGCCAGCAGATGGGGACTAGCGGGAGGTACCTACGAGCAGTACTTC.

The rearrangement links TRBV2 to TRBJ2-2; D is possibly TRBD2 (5 bases). The length of the CDR3 is 14 residues. V was shortened by 4 bases and J by 6 bases, with 12 bases between the two germline ends. CDR1 and CDR2 from the germline V gene are SNHLY and FYNNEI. Here the CDR3 reads CASSASRQAGELFF. The CDR3, as DNA: TGTGCCAGCAGTGCTAGCAGGCAGGCCGGGGAGCTGTTTTTT.

This rearrangement joins TRBV4-2 to TRBJ2-7; possibly TRBD2 for D (5 bases). CDR3 length: 15 residues. The germline CDR1 and CDR2 sequences are LGHNA and YNFKEQ. Trimming removed 1 base from V and 2 bases from J, with 12 bases in between. As DNA, the CDR3 is TGTGCCAGCAGCCAAGGTGAGGGCCCCACCTACGAGCAGTACTTC. Its translation is CASSQGEGPTYEQYF.

CDR3 amino acids: CASGTAKETQYF. As DNA, the CDR3 is TGTGCCAGCGGTACCGCTAAAGAGACCCAGTACTTC. The rearrangement uses TRBV28 and TRBJ2-5; D gene uncertain. The germline V gene encodes CDR1 MDHEN and CDR2 SYDVKM. V was cut by 8 bases and J by 3 bases, with 10 bases left in between. This CDR3 is built from 12 residues.

This clone has a handful of counts. The rearrangement uses TRBV2 and TRBJ2-1, with D possibly matching TRBD2 (5 bases). The CDR3 has 13 residues. Germline CDR1 SNHLY, CDR2 FYNNEI. The germline V and J ends were trimmed by 7 bases and 2 bases, with 9 bases remaining between them. CDR3 coding DNA: TGTGCCAGCAAAACCGGGACCTACAATGAGCAGTTCTTC. Translation: CASKTGTYNEQFF.

V and J are TRBV5-4 and TRBJ1-1, with 12 bases fitting TRBD1. Germline V gene sequence: CDR1 SGHNT, CDR2 YYREEE (reference sequence). The CDR3 spans 14 residues. V lost 4 bases and J lost 6; bases outside the gene matches: 4. CDR3 DNA sequence: TGTGCCAGCAGCAGGGGACAGGGGGCGGCTGAAGCTTTCTTT. Translating gives CASSRGQGAAEAFF.

This clone was detected a few times. V and J are TRBV18 and TRBJ2-6, with 7 bases aligning to TRBD1. Germline CDR1 and CDR2: KGHSH and LQKENI. CDR3 length: 16 residues. J was trimmed by 0 bases and V by 4 bases; bases with no gene match: 3. Written as DNA, the CDR3 is TGTGCCAGCTCACTTAGGGACAGCTCTGGGGCCAACGTCCTGACTTTC. Translation gives CASSLRDSSGANVLTF.

This clone has a handful of counts. This chain connects TRBV5-1 to TRBJ1-4, with D perhaps TRBD1 (6 bases). This CDR3 is 15 amino acids long. Germline lookup yields CDR1 SGHRS and CDR2 YFSETQ. Trimming shortened V by 0 bases and J by 7 bases, and 13 bases separated the two germline ends. The CDR3 region is CASSLGVGTSEKLFF. The CDR3 DNA follows: TGCGCCAGCAGCTTGGGGGTCGGGACATCTGAAAAACTGTTTTTT.

This clone was found a few times. This chain connects TRBV28 to TRBJ1-1, with 10 bases matching TRBD1. In germline, CDR1 is MDHEN, CDR2 SYDVKM. This CDR3 region has 13 residues. Trimming at V came to 4 bases and at J to 9 bases, leaving 5 bases not matched to a gene. CDR3 sequence: CASSWDRGPKAFF. As DNA, the CDR3 is TGTGCCAGCAGTTGGGACAGGGGTCCCAAAGCTTTCTTT.

With regard to this clone: In the same sample, other DNA sequences code for this CDR3. The chain has TRBV11-2 and TRBJ2-1; no definite D call. Trimming stripped 1 base from V and 4 bases from J, with 5 bases between. Germline CDR1 and CDR2: SGHAT and FQNNGV. This CDR3 has 13 residues. The CDR3 DNA sequence: TGTGCCAGCAGCTTAGCGCGATACAATGAGCAGTTCTTC. Its translation is CASSLARYNEQFF.

This chain joins TRBV11-2 and TRBJ2-6, with 7 bases matching TRBD2. Germline V gives CDR1 SGHAT, CDR2 FQNNGV. Trimming cost V 3 bases and J 2 bases; bases outside gene matches: 4. The CDR3 loop spans 16 amino acids. The CDR3 loop is CASSFWGGAGANVLTF. CDR3 DNA: TGTGCCAGCAGCTTTTGGGGGGGGGCTGGGGCCAACGTCCTGACTTTC.

The chain has TRBV28 and TRBJ2-7; 11 bases align to TRBD2. V shed 7 bases, J shed 3 bases, and the junction held 14 bases outside the gene matches. The CDR3 consists of 17 residues. Germline V gene sequence: CDR1 MDHEN, CDR2 SYDVKM. In nucleotides, the CDR3 is TGTGCCAGCACTTTGGCCCGTACCGGGACTAGCGGCTACGAGCAGTACTTC. It translates to CASTLARTGTSGYEQYF. Filled out from reference TRBV28 and TRBJ2-7, the complete variable domain reads DVKVTQSSRYLVKRTGEKVFLECVQDMDHENMFWYRQDPGLGLRLIYFSYDVKMKEKGDIPEGYSVSREKKERFSLILESASTNQTSMYLCASTLARTGTSGYEQYFGPGTRLTVT.

This clone counts as medium-sized. The V gene is TRBV7-2, the J gene TRBJ2-2; 7 bases align to TRBD2. The V and J ends lost 6 bases and 4 bases, in that order; junction bases with no gene match: 8. Germline loops: CDR1 SGHTA, CDR2 FQGNSA. The CDR3 sequence is 15 residues long. The CDR3 DNA reads TGTGCCAGCAGATCAAACAGCGGGGTCACCGGGGAGCTGTTTTTT. It specifies CASRSNSGVTGELFF. Full variable domain (missing parts from reference TRBV7-2 and TRBJ2-2): GAGVSQSPSNKVTEKGKDVELRCDPISGHTALYWYRQSLGQGLEFLIYFQGNSAPDKSGLPSDRFSAERTGGSVSTLTIQRTQQEDSAVYLCASRSNSGVTGELFFGEGSRLTVL.

This chain uses TRBV5-5 with TRBJ2-7; 7 positions match TRBD2. Germline V CDR1 and CDR2: SGHKS, YYEKEE (reference sequence). The CDR3 has 17 residues. Trimming cost V 0 bases and J 2 bases; bases outside gene matches: 11. Here the CDR3 DNA reads TGTGCCAGCAGCTTGGGAGCGGGGCGTTTTCTGCCCTACGAGCAGTACTTC. Translating gives CASSLGAGRFLPYEQYF.

This chain uses TRBV7-9 with TRBJ2-7, with D possibly TRBD2 on 6 matching bases. Trimming removed 6 bases at V and 3 bases at J, with 15 bases between. Germline CDR1 reads SEHNR; CDR2 reads FQNEAQ (reference sequence). This CDR3 contains 14 residues. The CDR3: CASRAGSGLYEQYF. For the CDR3, the DNA is TGTGCCAGCAGAGCGGGTTCGGGACTCTACGAGCAGTACTTC.